The 8 T cell receptor beta chains presented below share a single source sample, sequenced in a study of blood T cell repertoires in COVID-19. The method was immunoSEQ multiplex PCR; TCRdb's version includes in-frame clones alone and lacks a portion of them. The sample records just under 35,000 clones, around 87% being singletons. Sequencing used peripheral blood. These TCRs come from a human donor in a cohort sampled during active COVID-19.

The V call is TRBV18, the J call TRBJ2-3; perhaps TRBD2 as D (5 bases). Trimming left V 6 bases short and J 2 bases short, with 12 bases between. The CDR3 is 14 amino acids. In germline, CDR1 is KGHSH, CDR2 LQKENI. The CDR3: CASSGAAHTDTQYF. Written as DNA, the CDR3 is TGTGCCAGCTCGGGAGCAGCACACACAGATACGCAGTATTTT.

This chain uses TRBV5-1 with TRBJ2-2, with D perhaps TRBD1 (6 bases). Germline CDR1 reads SGHRS; CDR2 reads YFSETQ. V was cut by 0 bases and J by 1 base, with 10 bases left in between. The CDR3 is 16 amino acids. CDR3 sequence: CASSLVQGMNTGELFF. CDR3 DNA sequence: TGCGCCAGCAGCTTGGTTCAGGGGATGAACACCGGGGAGCTGTTTTTT.

This clone was seen a handful of times. V and J are TRBV28 and TRBJ1-5; D gene ambiguous. The length of the CDR3 is 16 residues. Germline V lookup: CDR1 MDHEN, CDR2 SYDVKM. Deletions cut 2 bases from V and 0 bases from J, with 11 bases between. As DNA, the CDR3 is TGTGCCAGCAGTTTAGTGCGGCTTTATAGCAATCAGCCCCAGCATTTT. Its protein product is CASSLVRLYSNQPQHF.

CDR3 coding DNA: TGTGCCAGCAGCCCAGGGTCGGGGGGTAATGAGCAGTTCTTC. Translated, it gives CASSPGSGGNEQFF. The chain recombines TRBV7-3 with TRBJ2-1, with 7 bases that match TRBD2. Trimming removed 5 bases from V and 7 bases from J; junction bases left unmatched: 8. CDR1 and CDR2 (germline): SGHTA, FQGTGA. The CDR3 spans 14 residues.

V and J are TRBV2 and TRBJ1-5; 9 bases line up with TRBD1. This CDR3 has 14 residues. After removal of 4 bases from V and 2 bases from J, the junction contained 0 bases not matched to a gene. The germline gives CDR1 SNHLY, CDR2 FYNNEI. In DNA form, the CDR3 reads TGTGCCAGCAGTGGGACAGGGGGCAATCAGCCCCAGCATTTT. As protein: CASSGTGGNQPQHF.

The rearrangement uses TRBV4-2 and TRBJ2-2, with unresolved D. CDR1 and CDR2 from the germline V gene are LGHNA and YNFKEQ. V lost 1 base, J lost 3 bases, and 6 bases lay in between. The CDR3 covers 14 residues. The CDR3 protein is CASSQVLDTGELFF. As DNA, the CDR3 is TGTGCCAGCAGCCAAGTATTAGACACCGGGGAGCTGTTTTTT.

The chain recombines TRBV4-3 with TRBJ1-2, with 7 bases aligning to TRBD1. Germline trimming cut 6 bases from V and 8 bases from J; bases unmatched to any gene: 6. CDR1 and CDR2 from the germline V gene are LGHNA and YSLEER. The CDR3 totals 12 residues. The DNA for the CDR3 is TGCGCCAGCAGTCAAAGAGGGGGCGGCTACACCTTC. This codes for CASSQRGGGYTF.

This chain links TRBV5-4 with TRBJ2-7, with 8 bases lining up with TRBD1. J was trimmed by 4 bases and V by 0 bases; bases with no gene match: 3. The CDR3 is 14 residues long. From germline, CDR1 is SGHNT and CDR2 YYREEE (reference sequence). Here the CDR3 reads CASSLADRGYEQYF. As DNA, the CDR3 is TGTGCCAGCAGCTTGGCCGACAGGGGTTACGAGCAGTACTTC.